The next 31 T cell receptor beta chains were all read from a single sample in a study of T cells in Graves' hyperthyroidism and ophthalmopathy. Amplification yielded TCR beta CDR3 regions, with RNA transcripts as the source. Researchers ran a first-round RT-PCR on the TCR CDR3 using the HTBI primer set. TCRdb reprocessed the multiplex PCR reads via MiXCR and lists one record per CDR3 protein. The sample shows about 300,000 distinct CDR3 sequences, roughly a fifth of them seen only once. Sequenced sample: blood. The receptors here all came from a man aged 50-60 years with Graves' ophthalmopathy.

This clonotype has at least ten counts. The chain recombines TRBV6-1 with TRBJ1-2; a possible D gene is TRBD1 (5 bases). The germline V and J ends were trimmed by 8 bases and 6 bases, with 10 bases remaining between them. CDR3 length: 11 amino acids. Germline CDR1 is MNHNS and CDR2 is SASEGT. The CDR3 sequence is CASGAGHGYTF. The DNA of the CDR3 is TGTGCCAGCGGGGCAGGACATGGCTACACCTTC.

This clonotype was seen many times. The genes are TRBV7-8 and TRBJ1-6; perhaps TRBD1 as D (6 bases). The CDR3 extends over 15 amino acids. The V and J ends lost 2 bases and 5 bases respectively, with 10 bases between them. From germline, CDR1 is SGHVS and CDR2 FQNEAQ. This CDR3 is CASSLSDSNNSPLHF. The CDR3 region has the DNA TGTGCCAGCAGCTTATCGGACAGCAATAATTCACCCCTCCACTTT.

CDR3 loop: CSASKQGQGVETQYF. The CDR3 DNA is TGCAGTGCCAGTAAACAGGGACAGGGAGTGGAGACCCAGTACTTC. The genes are TRBV20-1 and TRBJ2-5; 9 bases line up with TRBD1. The germline CDR1 and CDR2 sequences are DFQATT and SNEGSKA (reference sequence). CDR3 length: 15 residues. The J segment lost 5 bases and the V segment lost 6 bases, leaving 13 bases of the junction unmatched.

The J gene is TRBJ2-2, the V gene TRBV12-3 or TRBV12-4; TRBD2 is a possible D gene (5 bases). The length of the CDR3 is 15 residues. Trimming took 7 bases from V and 5 from J, leaving 17 bases between them. The chain's CDR3 is CASTLSGSGTGELFF. The CDR3, as DNA: TGTGCCAGCACCCTTTCGGGGTCCGGGACCGGGGAGCTGTTTTTT.

The chain employs TRBV20-1 and TRBJ1-2; 7 bases match TRBD1. Germline values: CDR1 DFQATT, CDR2 SNEGSKA (reference sequence). J lost 1 base, V lost 8 bases, and 10 bases had no gene match. The CDR3 is made up of 14 amino acids. The CDR3 loop reads CSSSLQGYNYGYTF. Here the CDR3 DNA reads TGCAGTTCTTCCTTACAGGGGTATAACTATGGCTACACCTTC.

The gene calls are TRBV6-5 and TRBJ2-7; D is undetermined. Germline lookup yields CDR1 MNHEY and CDR2 SVGAGI. Trimming shortened V by 8 bases and J by 1 base, and 9 bases separated the two germline ends. The length of the CDR3 is 12 residues. In DNA form, the CDR3 reads TGTGCCAGCGGCTACAAATCCTACGAGCAGTACTTC. Its protein is CASGYKSYEQYF.

This clonotype was counted ten times or more. V is TRBV20-1 and J is TRBJ2-7; D ambiguous. V lost 1 base to trimming and J lost 4 bases, with 11 bases between them. In germline, CDR1 is DFQATT, CDR2 SNEGSKA (reference sequence). This CDR3 comprises 13 residues. The CDR3 protein is CSARGPTPYEQYF. Here the CDR3 DNA reads TGCAGTGCTAGAGGCCCGACCCCTTACGAGCAGTACTTC.

This clonotype was observed a handful of times. Here the CDR3 reads CASSLEGGAETQYF. The CDR3 coding sequence is TGTGCCAGCAGCTTAGAGGGAGGGGCTGAGACCCAGTACTTC. The J gene is TRBJ2-5, the V gene TRBV7-6; 7 bases line up with TRBD2. There are 14 residues in the CDR3. The germline V gene has CDR1 SGHVS and CDR2 FNYEAQ. V lost 1 base to trimming and J lost 5 bases; unmatched junction nucleotides: 4. Full variable domain (remainder filled in from reference TRBV7-6 and TRBJ2-5): GAGVSQSPRYKVTKRGQDVALRCDPISGHVSLYWYRQALGQGPEFLTYFNYEAQQDKSGLPNDRFSAERPEGSISTLTIQRTEQRDSAMYRCASSLEGGAETQYFGPGTRLLVL.

CDR3 nucleotide sequence: TGTGCCAGCAGCCCAAGCAAGGGAGGCTCCGAGCAGTACTTC. Protein: CASSPSKGGSEQYF. V is TRBV4-2 and J is TRBJ2-7, with D possibly being TRBD2 (6 bases). V was clipped by 4 bases and J by 6 bases, with 16 bases between them. This CDR3 is built from 14 residues. Germline CDR1 and CDR2: LGHNA and YNFKEQ.

This rearrangement joins TRBV7-3 to TRBJ2-1; possibly TRBD1 for D (5 bases). Germline V gene sequence: CDR1 SGHTA, CDR2 FQGTGA. The CDR3 extends over 16 amino acids. The V end was cut by 5 bases, the J end by 4 bases, with 18 bases between. In nucleotides, the CDR3 is TGTGCCAGCAGCGTCCGCCCAGGGTTTGGGTACAATGAGCAGTTCTTC. Translating gives CASSVRPGFGYNEQFF. Using reference TRBV7-3 and TRBJ2-1 for the parts outside the CDR3, the full variable domain is GAGVSQTPSNKVTEKGKYVELRCDPISGHTALYWYRQSLGQGPEFLIYFQGTGAADDSGLPNDRFFAVRPEGSVSTLKIQRTERGDSAVYLCASSVRPGFGYNEQFFGPGTRLTVL.

This chain joins TRBV27 and TRBJ2-1; unclear D gene. The length of the CDR3 is 12 residues. Germline V lookup: CDR1 MNHEY, CDR2 SMNVEV (reference sequence). V was clipped by 9 bases and J by 10 bases, with 16 bases between them. The CDR3 DNA reads TGTGCCAGTTCGCGCCCGGTGGGGGAGCAGTTCTTC. It specifies CASSRPVGEQFF.

This clonotype came up once. The chain employs TRBV12-3 or TRBV12-4 and TRBJ2-1; 7 nucleotides line up with TRBD2. CDR3 size: 14 residues. Trimming removed 1 base from V and 12 bases from J; junction bases left unmatched: 9. CDR3 protein: CASSLGPGGPLQFF. The DNA for the CDR3 is TGTGCCAGCAGTTTAGGGCCGGGAGGCCCCCTGCAGTTCTTC.

This clonotype was observed many times. The CDR3 here is CASSLPTGGVSYEQYF. CDR3 DNA: TGTGCCAGCAGCTTACCCACAGGGGGCGTCTCCTACGAGCAGTACTTC. This rearrangement joins TRBV11-2 to TRBJ2-7; 9 nucleotides agree with TRBD1. Trimming cost V 2 bases and J 0 bases; bases outside gene matches: 5. The germline CDR1 and CDR2 sequences are SGHAT and FQNNGV. The CDR3 consists of 16 residues.

The rearrangement uses TRBV6-1 and TRBJ2-7; 9 bases align to TRBD2. CDR3 length: 14 amino acids. Germline V gene sequence: CDR1 MNHNS, CDR2 SASEGT. Germline trimming cut 8 bases from V and 4 bases from J; bases unmatched to any gene: 9. The DNA of the CDR3 is TGTGCCAGCCGATTTAGCGGGGGCCAGTACGAGCAGTACTTC. As protein: CASRFSGGQYEQYF.

This chain connects TRBV15 to TRBJ2-7; weak D call: TRBD1 (6 bases). With 1 base removed from V and 2 bases from J, the gap between germline ends came to 12 bases. Germline CDR1 reads LNHNV; CDR2 reads YYDKDF (reference sequence). The CDR3 contains 15 residues. In nucleotides, the CDR3 is TGTGCCACCAGCAGAGCTCGGACAGCACCCTACGAGCAGTACTTC. Its translation is CATSRARTAPYEQYF.

The chain recombines TRBV9 with TRBJ2-5; 9 nucleotides match TRBD1. Germline V lookup: CDR1 SGDLS, CDR2 YYNGEE. The CDR3 length is 16 residues. V trimming: 0 bases; J trimming: 4 bases; junction bases outside the gene matches: 7. CDR3 residues: CASSVGRGTGLETQYF. The CDR3 DNA follows: TGTGCCAGCAGCGTAGGAAGAGGGACAGGGTTAGAGACCCAGTACTTC.

This clonotype has a count of ten or more. This rearrangement joins TRBV6-1 to TRBJ2-7; 11 positions agree with TRBD2. The germline V gene encodes CDR1 MNHNS and CDR2 SASEGT. V was clipped by 8 bases and J by 0 bases; unmatched bases: 9. The CDR3 sequence is 16 residues long. The CDR3: CASQLSGTSGSYEQYF. In DNA, the CDR3 is TGTGCCAGCCAGCTCTCCGGGACTAGCGGCTCCTACGAGCAGTACTTC.

This clonotype was picked up a small number of times. The rearrangement links TRBV29-1 to TRBJ2-1; 15 nucleotides agree with TRBD2. Germline V CDR1 and CDR2: SQVTM, ANQGSEA. The V gene end was trimmed by 8 bases and the J gene end by 7 bases; junction bases not matched to a gene: 3. The CDR3 runs 13 residues. CDR3 bases: TGCAGCTCGGGACTAGCGGGAGGAAATGAGCAGTTCTTC. It is translated as CSSGLAGGNEQFF.

In this sample, this clonotype turned up a few times. For the CDR3, the DNA is TGTGCCAGCAGCACCCTCAACGAGCAGTACTTC. It yields the protein CASSTLNEQYF. The rearrangement joins TRBV7-6 to TRBJ2-7; no clear D. In germline, CDR1 is SGHVS, CDR2 FNYEAQ. V gave up 5 bases and J gave up 5 bases, with 7 bases separating them. CDR3 size: 11 residues.

This clonotype was seen many times. V is TRBV3-1 and J is TRBJ2-7; 11 nucleotides agree with TRBD2. CDR1 and CDR2 from the germline V gene are LGHDT and YNNKEL (reference sequence). Trimming took 4 bases from V and 0 from J; bases not matched to a gene: 8. CDR3 length: 17 amino acids. The CDR3 region has the DNA TGTGCCAGCAGCCCGCTGAGACTAGCGGGAAGCTCCTACGAGCAGTACTTC. Protein sequence: CASSPLRLAGSSYEQYF.

This clonotype was counted only a few times. This chain links TRBV28 with TRBJ1-2; D is ambiguous. Germline loops: CDR1 MDHEN, CDR2 SYDVKM. V was pared by 4 bases and J by 5 bases, with 14 bases between. This CDR3 has 14 residues. The chain's CDR3 is CASSYDLRGYGYTF. The CDR3 DNA sequence: TGTGCCAGCAGTTATGACCTGCGAGGGTATGGCTACACCTTC.

This clonotype has only one observation. A much larger clone sits a single nucleotide away, making a read error possible. The gene calls are TRBV2 and TRBJ2-4, with 16 bases fitting TRBD2. The germline CDR1 and CDR2 sequences are SNHLY and FYNNEI. With 2 bases clipped from V and 1 base from J, the junction kept 11 bases outside the gene matches. The CDR3 runs 21 residues. CDR3 in DNA: TGTGCCAGCAGTGAAAGAGCGGGACTAGCGGGAGGGGAGGAGGCCAAAAACATTCAGTACTTC. As protein: CASSERAGLAGGEEAKNIQYF.

V is TRBV28 and J is TRBJ2-5, with TRBD1 identical over 9 bases. V lost 6 bases, J lost 9 bases, and 14 bases stayed unmatched. CDR3 length: 15 residues. Germline V lookup: CDR1 MDHEN, CDR2 SYDVKM. CDR3 DNA: TGTGCCAGCAGCCTCGGGACAGGGCCAATTCTGGCCCAGTACTTC. As protein: CASSLGTGPILAQYF.

Concerning this clonotype: Given a much more abundant clone one base away, this may be a read error. The chain couples TRBV27 to TRBJ2-5; no definite D call. Germline V gene lookup returns CDR1 MNHEY and CDR2 SMNVEV (reference sequence). The CDR3 runs to 12 residues. V lost 7 bases to trimming and J lost 5 bases, with 11 bases between them. The CDR3 region has the DNA TGTGCCAGCAACCTCAATGGGGAGACCCAGTACTTC. Translation: CASNLNGETQYF.

This clonotype showed up just a few times. The J gene is TRBJ2-1, the V gene TRBV6-1, with D unclear. The V gene's germline CDR1 is MNHNS and CDR2 SASEGT. V lost 4 bases, J lost 15 bases, and 13 bases lay in between. CDR3 length: 11 amino acids. The chain's CDR3 is CASSVSGLWFF. The CDR3 DNA follows: TGTGCCAGCAGTGTGTCCGGGCTCTGGTTCTTC.

This clonotype has only a few counts. This chain connects TRBV27 to TRBJ2-1, with 10 nucleotides matching TRBD2. The germline V gene encodes CDR1 MNHEY and CDR2 SMNVEV (reference sequence). The CDR3 extends over 13 amino acids. V dropped 9 bases and J dropped 5; count of bases not matched to a gene: 4. CDR3 amino acids: CASGLAANNEQFF. CDR3 sequence (DNA): TGTGCCAGTGGACTAGCGGCAAACAATGAGCAGTTCTTC.

This clonotype was seen more than once but under ten times. The rearrangement uses TRBV27 and TRBJ1-1, with D tentatively TRBD1 (5 bases). Germline V gene lookup returns CDR1 MNHEY and CDR2 SMNVEV (reference sequence). V was trimmed by 5 bases and J by 0 bases, leaving 19 bases between them. This CDR3 contains 17 residues. The CDR3 reads CASSLVGLSRVNTEAFF. DNA of the CDR3: TGTGCCAGCAGTCTCGTCGGACTCTCCAGGGTGAACACTGAAGCTTTCTTT.

Worth noting for this clonotype: It may be a read error: a sequence one base away is much more abundant. The chain carries TRBV7-3 and TRBJ2-1, with TRBD2 identical over 9 bases. The CDR3 spans 13 residues. The germline CDR1 and CDR2 sequences are SGHTA and FQGTGA. V shed 8 bases, J shed 9 bases, and the junction held 8 bases outside the gene matches. This chain's CDR3 is CASGSWREGEQFF. DNA of the CDR3: TGTGCCAGCGGCTCCTGGCGGGAGGGTGAGCAGTTCTTC. The entire variable domain, with the rest obtained from reference TRBV7-3 and TRBJ2-1, is as follows: GAGVSQTPSNKVTEKGKYVELRCDPISGHTALYWYRQSLGQGPEFLIYFQGTGAADDSGLPNDRFFAVRPEGSVSTLKIQRTERGDSAVYLCASGSWREGEQFFGPGTRLTVL.

About this clonotype: A much larger clone sits a single nucleotide away, making a read error possible. V gene TRBV7-9 combines with J gene TRBJ2-7; D is tentatively TRBD1 or TRBD2 (5 bases each). The CDR3 loop spans 14 amino acids. The germline gives CDR1 SEHNR, CDR2 FQNEAQ (reference sequence). CDR3 sequence reads: CASSLGTVSYEQCF. In nucleotides, the CDR3 is TGTGCCAGCAGCCTCGGGACGGTTTCCTACGAGCAGTGCTTC.

This clonotype has ten or more counts. The chain uses TRBV11-2 and TRBJ2-7, with TRBD2 matching 11 bases. The CDR3 has 14 amino acids. V lost 5 bases and J lost 4; bases outside the gene matches: 4. Germline assignment: CDR1 SGHAT and CDR2 FQNNGV. The CDR3 bases are TGTGCCAGCAGCGCGACTAGCGGGATGTACGAGCAGTACTTC. This codes for CASSATSGMYEQYF.

DNA of the CDR3: TGTGCCAGCAGCCAACTAGCGGGAGGGCCTGGCGAGCAGTACTTC. It codes for CASSQLAGGPGEQYF. The chain couples TRBV3-1 to TRBJ2-7, with TRBD2 matching 12 bases. V shed 2 bases and J 6 bases; nucleotides not matched to a gene: 5. CDR3 length: 15 residues. Germline V gene sequence: CDR1 LGHDT, CDR2 YNNKEL (reference sequence).